The entry below gives a single T cell receptor (beta chain) sequence along with its context. The CDR3 runs to 17 residues. The V gene's germline CDR1 is MNHEY and CDR2 SMNVEV (reference sequence). The V end lost 6 bases, the J end lost 0 bases, and 15 bases lay between the germline ends. Original processing notes: From reference gene primer amplification, estimates of nucleated cell counts were derived. Only in-frame clones appear in the TCRdb table, and some are missing; sequencing was by immunoSEQ multiplex PCR. From that table come the V and J calls and clone size; the DNA was used to work out D and trimming. The sample has around 100,000 clones; approximately 80% are singletons. The data were obtained in a study of blood T cell repertoires in COVID-19. Study background: From the United States, Italy and Spain came samples of acute and convalescent COVID-19.

The TCR sequence derives from a man in his forties or fifties with active or convalescent COVID-19. The V call is TRBV27, the J call TRBJ1-6; TRBD1 is a possible D gene (6 bases). The sequencing input was peripheral blood. The CDR3 spells CASRKQGFNSYNSPLHF. The DNA for the CDR3 is TGTGCCAGCAGAAAACAGGGATTCAACTCCTATAATTCACCCCTCCACTTT.